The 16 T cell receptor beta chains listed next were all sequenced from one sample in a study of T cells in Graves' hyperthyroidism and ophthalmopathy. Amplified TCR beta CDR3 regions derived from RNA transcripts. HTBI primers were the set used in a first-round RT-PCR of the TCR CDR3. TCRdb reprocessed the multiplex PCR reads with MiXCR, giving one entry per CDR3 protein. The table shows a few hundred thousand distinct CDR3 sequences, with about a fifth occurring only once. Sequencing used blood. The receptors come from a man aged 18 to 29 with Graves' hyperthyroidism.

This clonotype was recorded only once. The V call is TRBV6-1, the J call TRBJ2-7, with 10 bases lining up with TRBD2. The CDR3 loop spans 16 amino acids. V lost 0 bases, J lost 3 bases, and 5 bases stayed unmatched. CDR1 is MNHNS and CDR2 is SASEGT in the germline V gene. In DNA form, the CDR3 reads TGTGCCAGCAGTGAAGCCCGGACTAGCGGTTTCTACGAGCAGTACTTC. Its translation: CASSEARTSGFYEQYF.

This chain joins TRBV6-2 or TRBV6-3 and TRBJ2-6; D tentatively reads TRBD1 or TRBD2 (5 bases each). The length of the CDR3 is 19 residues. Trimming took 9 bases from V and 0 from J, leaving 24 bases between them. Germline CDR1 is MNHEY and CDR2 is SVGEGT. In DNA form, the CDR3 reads TGTGCCAGTAGAATCCCGGCCGGGACGGTAAACTCTGGGGCCAACGTCCTGACTTTC. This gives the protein CASRIPAGTVNSGANVLTF.

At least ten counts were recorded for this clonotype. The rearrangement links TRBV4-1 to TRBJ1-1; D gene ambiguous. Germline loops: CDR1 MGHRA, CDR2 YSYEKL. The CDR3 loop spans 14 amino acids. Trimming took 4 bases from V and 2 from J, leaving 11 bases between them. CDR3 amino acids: CASSPSPLNTEAFF. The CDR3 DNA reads TGCGCCAGCAGCCCATCCCCCCTTAACACTGAAGCTTTCTTT.

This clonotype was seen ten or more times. The CDR3 DNA sequence: TGTGCCAGCAGTGATCAGGGCTGGGAGGTCCAAGAGACCCAGTACTTC. Its protein is CASSDQGWEVQETQYF. The rearrangement uses TRBV2 and TRBJ2-5; a weak D match, TRBD2 (6 bases). V dropped 3 bases and J dropped 1 base, with 15 bases sitting between them. Germline V gene sequence: CDR1 SNHLY, CDR2 FYNNEI. The CDR3 consists of 16 residues.

The CDR3 bases are TGTGCCAGCAGCCAAGATCGAGCGGGAGGGTCTGAGACCCAGTACTTC. Amino acid sequence: CASSQDRAGGSETQYF. The chain uses TRBV4-2 and TRBJ2-5; 10 bases align to TRBD2. CDR1 is LGHNA, CDR2 YNFKEQ, per germline. The CDR3 sequence is 16 residues long. With 0 bases clipped from V and 5 bases from J, the junction kept 6 bases outside the gene matches.

CDR3 sequence reads: CASSLLGLGHKPQHF. CDR3 nucleotides: TGTGCCAGCAGCTTATTGGGACTGGGGCATAAGCCCCAGCATTTT. The rearrangement uses TRBV7-8 and TRBJ1-5; weak D call: TRBD1 (5 bases). This CDR3 has 15 residues. Germline V lookup: CDR1 SGHVS, CDR2 FQNEAQ. V lost 2 bases, J lost 8 bases, and 16 bases lay in between.

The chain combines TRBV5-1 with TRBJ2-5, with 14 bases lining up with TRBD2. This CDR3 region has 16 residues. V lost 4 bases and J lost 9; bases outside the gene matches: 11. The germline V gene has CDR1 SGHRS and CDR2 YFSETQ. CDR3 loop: CASSPGLAGVLRAQYF. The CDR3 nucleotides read TGCGCCAGCAGCCCGGGACTAGCGGGGGTTCTGAGGGCCCAGTACTTC. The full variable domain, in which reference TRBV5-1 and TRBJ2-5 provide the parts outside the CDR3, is KAGVTQTPRYLIKTRGQQVTLSCSPISGHRSVSWYQQTPGQGLQFLFEYFSETQRNKGNFPGRFSGRQFSNSRSEMNVSTLELGDSALYLCASSPGLAGVLRAQYFGPGTRLLVL.

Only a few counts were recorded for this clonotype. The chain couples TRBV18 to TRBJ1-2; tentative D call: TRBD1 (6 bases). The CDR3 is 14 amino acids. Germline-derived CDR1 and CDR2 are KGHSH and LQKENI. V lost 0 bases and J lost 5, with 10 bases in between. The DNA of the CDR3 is TGTGCCAGCTCACCACCGGCCAGGGGTTATGGCTACACCTTC. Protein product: CASSPPARGYGYTF.

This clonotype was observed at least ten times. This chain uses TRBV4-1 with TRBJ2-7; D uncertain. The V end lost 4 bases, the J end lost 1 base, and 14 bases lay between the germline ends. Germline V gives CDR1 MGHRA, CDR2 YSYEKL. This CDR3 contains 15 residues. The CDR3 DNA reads TGCGCCAGCAGCCTCCTTCCTCTCGGATCCTACGAGCAGTACTTC. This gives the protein CASSLLPLGSYEQYF.

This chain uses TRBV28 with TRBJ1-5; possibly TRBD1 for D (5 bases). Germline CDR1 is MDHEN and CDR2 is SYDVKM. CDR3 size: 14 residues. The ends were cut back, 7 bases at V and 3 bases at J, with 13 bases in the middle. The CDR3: CASKGGGINQPQHF. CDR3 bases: TGTGCCAGCAAGGGCGGGGGAATCAATCAGCCCCAGCATTTT.

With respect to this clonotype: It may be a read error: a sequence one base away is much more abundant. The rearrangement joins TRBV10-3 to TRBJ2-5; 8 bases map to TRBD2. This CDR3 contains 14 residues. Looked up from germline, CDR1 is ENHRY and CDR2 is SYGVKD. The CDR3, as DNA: TGTGCCATCAGTCTAGCGGGCTTAGGGGAGACCAAGTACTTC. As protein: CAISLAGLGETKYF.

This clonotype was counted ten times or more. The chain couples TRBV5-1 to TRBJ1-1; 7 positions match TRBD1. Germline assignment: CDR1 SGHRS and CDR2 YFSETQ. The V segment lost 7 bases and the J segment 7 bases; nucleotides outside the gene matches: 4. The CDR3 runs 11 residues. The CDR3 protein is CASGGQREAFF. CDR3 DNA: TGCGCCAGCGGGGGACAGCGTGAAGCTTTCTTT. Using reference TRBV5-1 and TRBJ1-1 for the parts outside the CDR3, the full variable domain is KAGVTQTPRYLIKTRGQQVTLSCSPISGHRSVSWYQQTPGQGLQFLFEYFSETQRNKGNFPGRFSGRQFSNSRSEMNVSTLELGDSALYLCASGGQREAFFGQGTRLTVV.

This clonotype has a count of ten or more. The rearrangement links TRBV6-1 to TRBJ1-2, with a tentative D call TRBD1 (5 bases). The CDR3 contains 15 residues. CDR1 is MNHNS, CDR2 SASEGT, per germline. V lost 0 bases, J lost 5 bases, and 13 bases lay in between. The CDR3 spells CASSEALTGTYGYTF. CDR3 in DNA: TGTGCCAGCAGTGAAGCGCTCACGGGGACTTATGGCTACACCTTC.

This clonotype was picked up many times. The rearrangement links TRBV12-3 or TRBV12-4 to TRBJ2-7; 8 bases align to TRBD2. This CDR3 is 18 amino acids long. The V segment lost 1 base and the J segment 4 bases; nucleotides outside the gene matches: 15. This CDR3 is CASSLGNRASGGSYEQYF. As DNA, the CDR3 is TGTGCCAGCAGTTTAGGGAACAGGGCGAGCGGGGGTAGTTACGAGCAGTACTTC.

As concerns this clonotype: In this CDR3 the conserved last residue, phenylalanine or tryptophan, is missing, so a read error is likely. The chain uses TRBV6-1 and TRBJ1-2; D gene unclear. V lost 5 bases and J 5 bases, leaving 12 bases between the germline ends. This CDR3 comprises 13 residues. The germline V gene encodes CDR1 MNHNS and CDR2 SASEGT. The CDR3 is CASSPSAAYGYTL. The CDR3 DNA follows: TGTGCCAGCAGTCCCTCAGCTGCTTATGGCTACACCCTC.

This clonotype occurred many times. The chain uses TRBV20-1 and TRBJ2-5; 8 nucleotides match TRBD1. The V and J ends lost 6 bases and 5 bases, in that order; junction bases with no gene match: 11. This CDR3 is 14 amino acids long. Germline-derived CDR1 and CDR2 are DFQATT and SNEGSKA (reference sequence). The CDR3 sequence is CSAPGGQLGETQYF. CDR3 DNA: TGCAGTGCGCCAGGGGGCCAACTGGGGGAGACCCAGTACTTC.